This TCR beta chain is drawn from a study of CD8 T cells in Susac syndrome. Random hexamers primed reverse transcription of roughly 0.5 to 1 ug RNA. TCRdb re-analysed the immunoSEQ multiplex PCR reads in MiXCR, keeping a single row per CDR3 protein. The sample contains about 180,000 distinct CDR3 sequences, roughly 94% of which appear only once. Looked up from germline, CDR1 is MNHNS and CDR2 is SASEGT. This CDR3 region has 13 residues. The V end lost 7 bases, the J end lost 5 bases, and 14 bases lay between the germline ends. The V call is TRBV6-1, the J call TRBJ1-1; no firm D call. The source of this sequence is a human donor with Susac syndrome. Sequenced sample: CD4+ T cells from PBMCs. CDR3: CASNRTPRTEAFF. CDR3 in DNA: TGTGCCAGCAACCGAACCCCGCGGACTGAAGCTTTCTTT.